Here is one T cell receptor beta chain with its context. Its target is not known. The data belong to a study of T cells in localized non-small cell lung cancer. Overall study findings and caveats: Clonality peaked in uninvolved adjacent lung rather than tumor. Heterogeneity within the tumor remains possible, as just one region underwent sequencing. Adjacent lung held a median 57 of the top 100 tumor clones.

Clones were read by immunoSEQ multiplex PCR, and TCRdb kept only the in-frame ones, dropping some. The data contain 24,000 or so clones, roughly 88% of them seen just once; the ten biggest clones take up about 9%. Germline CDR1 reads MGHRA; CDR2 reads YSYEKL. J lost 7 bases, V lost 6 bases, and 14 bases had no gene match. This CDR3 has 15 residues. The chain links TRBV4-1 to TRBJ2-7, with TRBD1 matching 8 bases. Sequencing used peripheral blood mononuclear cells, obtained before any cancer treatment. The clonotype was recovered from a woman aged 35-75 years with stage III lung adenocarcinoma. The CDR3 spells CASSRGQGPLGEQYF. CDR3 DNA: TGCGCCAGCAGTCGAGGACAGGGACCCCTGGGGGAGCAGTACTTC.